A single sample is the source of the 16 T cell receptor beta chains below, sequenced in a study of blood T cells in healthy people across ages. PCR was performed a second time for about 6 to 12 cycles using a sample-barcoded 5' primer and a J-beta primer mix. TCRdb independently ran MiXCR on the 5' RACE reads; one entry per CDR3 protein. The profile shows hundreds of thousands of distinct CDR3 sequences, less than 80% of them singletons. Sample: blood. Source of these receptors: a man aged 25 to 45 in good health.

The chain combines TRBV9 with TRBJ2-1; 7 nucleotides align to TRBD1. V was clipped by 4 bases and J by 3 bases; unmatched bases: 7. The CDR3 consists of 15 residues. Germline CDR1 reads SGDLS; CDR2 reads YYNGEE. The CDR3 sequence: CASSSHRDSYNEQFF. CDR3 coding DNA: TGTGCCAGCAGCTCTCACCGGGACAGCTACAATGAGCAGTTCTTC.

The V gene is TRBV15, the J gene TRBJ2-1; D unclear. The germline V gene encodes CDR1 LNHNV and CDR2 YYDKDF (reference sequence). The CDR3 runs to 14 residues. Trimming took 0 bases from V and 7 from J, leaving 10 bases between them. CDR3 loop: CATSRDYLGNEQFF. DNA for the CDR3: TGTGCCACCAGCAGAGATTACCTCGGGAATGAGCAGTTCTTC.

V and J are TRBV27 and TRBJ2-2; D perhaps matches TRBD2 (5 bases). V gave up 2 bases and J gave up 4 bases, with 20 bases separating them. The germline CDR1 and CDR2 sequences are MNHEY and SMNVEV (reference sequence). The CDR3 extends over 18 amino acids. The chain's CDR3 is CASSLNPARARSTGELFF. CDR3 nucleotide sequence: TGTGCCAGCAGTTTAAACCCGGCGCGGGCTCGCAGCACCGGGGAGCTGTTTTTT.

The chain is built from TRBV9 and TRBJ2-1; 9 nucleotides agree with TRBD2. This CDR3 comprises 14 residues. Trimming cost V 4 bases and J 10 bases; bases outside gene matches: 9. Looked up from germline, CDR1 is SGDLS and CDR2 is YYNGEE. The CDR3 is CASSQPGLAGEQFF. The CDR3 DNA sequence: TGTGCCAGCAGCCAGCCGGGGCTAGCGGGGGAGCAGTTCTTC.

The chain has TRBV9 and TRBJ1-2; D gene unclear. The V end was cut by 2 bases, the J end by 6 bases, with 8 bases between. Germline-derived CDR1 and CDR2 are SGDLS and YYNGEE. The CDR3 has 12 amino acids. CDR3 in amino acids: CASSVLGDGYTF. The CDR3 nucleotides are TGTGCCAGCAGCGTCCTCGGGGATGGCTACACCTTC.

This clonotype was detected only a few times. This rearrangement joins TRBV4-3 to TRBJ1-5, with a tentative D call TRBD1 (5 bases). Germline loops: CDR1 LGHNA, CDR2 YSLEER. This CDR3 is 13 amino acids long. V dropped 4 bases and J dropped 7 bases, with 11 bases sitting between them. The CDR3 sequence is CASSPRGKQPQHF. CDR3 DNA sequence: TGCGCCAGCAGCCCTCGGGGGAAACAGCCCCAGCATTTT.

V and J are TRBV20-1 and TRBJ2-3; 10 nucleotides align to TRBD1. Germline lookup yields CDR1 DFQATT and CDR2 SNEGSKA (reference sequence). CDR3 length: 17 residues. V shed 0 bases and J 3 bases; nucleotides not matched to a gene: 9. CDR3 protein: CSARDQRQGALTDTQYF. CDR3 nucleotides: TGCAGTGCTAGAGATCAGAGACAGGGGGCCCTGACAGATACGCAGTATTTT.

The genes are TRBV7-2 and TRBJ2-7, with 8 bases identical to TRBD1. V trimming: 1 base; J trimming: 1 base; junction bases outside the gene matches: 6. CDR1 is SGHTA and CDR2 is FQGNSA in the germline V gene. The length of the CDR3 is 16 residues. The CDR3 sequence: CASSLEVTGGSYEQYF. The CDR3 DNA sequence: TGTGCCAGCAGCTTAGAGGTAACAGGGGGGTCCTACGAGCAGTACTTC.

This clonotype is a singleton in its sample. A junction end diverges from the germline sequence, so it may reflect a read error. The chain employs TRBV9 and TRBJ2-5; D possibly corresponds to TRBD1 (6 bases). This CDR3 has 15 residues. Germline CDR1 and CDR2: SGDLS and YYNGEE. The CDR3 DNA reads TGTACCAGCAGCGTAGTGGGGGCACTCCAAGAGACCCAGTACTTC. As protein: CTSSVVGALQETQYF. Variable domain in full (rest from reference TRBV9 and TRBJ2-5): DSGVTQTPKHLITATGQRVTLRCSPRSGDLSVYWYQQSLDQGLQFLIQYYNGEERAKGNILERFSAQQFPDLHSELNLSSLELGDSALYFCTSSVVGALQETQYFGPGTRLLVL.

The chain couples TRBV10-3 to TRBJ2-3, with 11 bases identical to TRBD2. V shed 11 bases and J 0 bases; nucleotides not matched to a gene: 4. Germline CDR1 ENHRY, CDR2 SYGVKD. The CDR3 loop spans 14 amino acids. CDR3 nucleotides: TGTGCCTCGGGACTAGCGGTTAGCACAGATACGCAGTATTTT. This gives the protein CASGLAVSTDTQYF.

Note on this clonotype: At one end the junction does not follow the germline gene, possibly because of a read error. The chain couples TRBV28 to TRBJ2-7; D is unresolved. The CDR3 totals 19 residues. In germline, CDR1 is MDHEN, CDR2 SYDVKM. The CDR3 DNA sequence: TGTGCCTGCAGTTTAGTTGGCAGGATAGGGAAAGGGCCCTCCTACGAGCAGTACTTC. Amino acid sequence: CACSLVGRIGKGPSYEQYF.

The CDR3 bases are TGTGCCAGCAGTTACTCGTCGGGACAGGGGATCTCCGAGCAGTACTTC. This translates into CASSYSSGQGISEQYF. The chain couples TRBV6-5 to TRBJ2-7; 10 bases match TRBD1. The germline gives CDR1 MNHEY, CDR2 SVGAGI. The CDR3 length is 16 residues. V shed 0 bases, J shed 6 bases, and the junction held 8 bases outside the gene matches.

The V gene is TRBV12-3 or TRBV12-4, the J gene TRBJ1-4; D call uncertain. Trimming took 3 bases from V and 8 from J, leaving 16 bases between them. The CDR3 contains 15 residues. CDR3 nucleotide sequence: TGTGCCAGCAGTTTGGCCGCCCCCCCAAGAGAAAAACTGTTTTTT. Its protein product is CASSLAAPPREKLFF.

This clonotype is a singleton in its sample. The V and J genes are TRBV10-3 and TRBJ1-6; 10 positions match TRBD1. The CDR3 runs to 14 residues. The junction had 8 bases not matched to a gene; V was cut back by 7 bases and J by 11 bases. Germline CDR1 and CDR2: ENHRY and SYGVKD. DNA of the CDR3: TGTGCCATCAAAGGGACAGGGGAGGAAACACCCCTCCACTTT. Protein sequence: CAIKGTGEETPLHF.

The chain couples TRBV5-6 to TRBJ1-2, with a possible D match to TRBD1 (6 bases). Germline V lookup: CDR1 SGHDT, CDR2 YYEEEE. V dropped 0 bases and J dropped 0 bases, with 18 bases sitting between them. The CDR3 spans 18 residues. The CDR3 nucleotides are TGTGCCAGCAGCTTGGGGACAGTCCTCGGAGCCTCTAACTATGGCTACACCTTC. It specifies CASSLGTVLGASNYGYTF.

This sequence joins TRBV3-1 and TRBJ2-1, with 9 nucleotides matching TRBD1. CDR1 and CDR2 (germline): LGHDT, YNNKEL (reference sequence). Germline trimming cut 4 bases from V and 8 bases from J; bases unmatched to any gene: 12. The CDR3 runs 16 residues. This CDR3 reads CASSLGRRTGVDEQFF. The CDR3 DNA reads TGTGCCAGCAGCCTAGGCCGAAGGACAGGGGTGGATGAGCAGTTCTTC.